This TCR beta chain was identified during a study of regulatory and conventional T cells in RAG deficiency. Regarding the study as a whole: Patient subsets had shorter CDR3s; Omenn Treg-Tconv overlap exceeded 85%. Treg unique TCR beta sequences were approximately 100-fold fewer in Omenn syndrome and CID/AS patients than controls.

Some clones are missing from TCRdb's copy, which holds only in-frame ones; the method was immunoSEQ multiplex PCR. The sample lists tens of thousands of clones; about nine tenths were seen once. Worth noting for this clone: Its target is not known.

Trimming pared 6 bases from V and 7 bases from J, leaving 10 bases between. This CDR3 has 11 amino acids. Germline V lookup: CDR1 MNHEY, CDR2 SMNVEV (reference sequence). These same data were also listed under a study on regulatory T cells. As reported in that work: Amplification used 52 TRBV primers and 13 TRBJ primers. In patients, unique TRB V-J pairs were restricted and V/J usage skewed, especially in Tregs.

Input material: CD8+ T cells sorted from blood. The sequence came from a human donor in good health. J is TRBJ2-7 and V is TRBV27; no reliable D call. The CDR3 bases are TGTGCCAGCAGAGACGGAAGGGAGCAGTACTTC. Protein sequence: CASRDGREQYF.